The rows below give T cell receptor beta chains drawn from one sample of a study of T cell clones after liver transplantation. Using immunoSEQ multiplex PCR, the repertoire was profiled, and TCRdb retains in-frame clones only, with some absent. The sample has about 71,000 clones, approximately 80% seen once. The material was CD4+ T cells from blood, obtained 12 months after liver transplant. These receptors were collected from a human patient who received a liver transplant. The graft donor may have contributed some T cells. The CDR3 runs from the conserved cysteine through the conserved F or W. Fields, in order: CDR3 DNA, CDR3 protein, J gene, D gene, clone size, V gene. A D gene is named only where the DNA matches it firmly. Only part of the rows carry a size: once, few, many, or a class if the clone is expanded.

TGCGCCAGCAACTCCGGGACAGGGGGAACTAATGAAAAACTGTTTTTT	CASNSGTGGTNEKLFF	TRBJ1-4	TRBD1	-	TRBV5-1
TGTGCCAGCAGCTCCTCACCCATACTCCGTTGGACTGAAGCTTTCTTT	CASSSSPILRWTEAFF	TRBJ1-1	-	few	TRBV7-2
TGTGCCAGCTCACCACTACCTAGCGGCACCGGGGAGCTGTTTTTT	CASSPLPSGTGELFF	TRBJ2-2	TRBD2	-	TRBV18
TGCGCCAGCAGCCCCGGCTTTACAGGGGTGGGAGAGACCCAGTACTTC	CASSPGFTGVGETQYF	TRBJ2-5	TRBD1	-	TRBV4-3
TGCGCCAGCAGGGGACAGGGACTTCCAAATGAGCAGTTCTTC	CASRGQGLPNEQFF	TRBJ2-1	TRBD1	-	TRBV5-1
TGCGCCAGCAGGCCCGGGACAGGACCCTACGAGCAGTACTTC	CASRPGTGPYEQYF	TRBJ2-7	TRBD1	-	TRBV5-1
TGTGCCAGCAGCTTTGGGACAGGGGGCAAAGATACGCAGTATTTT	CASSFGTGGKDTQYF	TRBJ2-3	TRBD1	-	TRBV11-3
TGTGCCAGCAGCTTAAACCTCGCGGGGACGCAGTTCTTC	CASSLNLAGTQFF	TRBJ2-1	-	-	TRBV11-3
TGTGCCAGCAGTCTACTAGCGGGAGGATACTACGAGCAGTACTTC	CASSLLAGGYYEQYF	TRBJ2-7	TRBD2	-	TRBV28
TGTGCCAGCACTGGGACGGGACTAAACACCATATATTTT	CASTGTGLNTIYF	TRBJ1-3	-	-	TRBV25-1
TGTGCCAGCAGCTTAGGAGGAGCGGGAGCGGAGTACGAGCAGTACTTC	CASSLGGAGAEYEQYF	TRBJ2-7	TRBD2	once	TRBV7-9
TGTGCCAGCAGCAGATCGGGACAGGGGACAGATACGCAGTATTTT	CASSRSGQGTDTQYF	TRBJ2-3	TRBD1	-	TRBV7-2
TGTGCCAGCAAGGGGGTGGGGGATAGCCCCACCTACAATGAGCAGTTCTTC	CASKGVGDSPTYNEQFF	TRBJ2-1	-	-	TRBV2
TGTGCCCATCAAAAGGGCAGGGGGCGGGAGTACACCTTC	CAHQKGRGREYTF	TRBJ1-2	TRBD1	-	TRBV2
TGTGCCATCAGTCAGGGCGTAGGCACTGAAGCTTTCTTT	CAISQGVGTEAFF	TRBJ1-1	-	-	TRBV10-3
TGCAGCGCTGGCCAGCAGGGGGAAAACACCTTC	CSAGQQGENTF	TRBJ1-2	TRBD1	-	TRBV29-1
TGTGCCAGCAGTTTTGGACAGAACACAGATACGCAGTATTTT	CASSFGQNTDTQYF	TRBJ2-3	-	few	TRBV27
TGTGCCAGCAGTGAACTTGCGGGAACCTACAATGAGCAGTTCTTC	CASSELAGTYNEQFF	TRBJ2-1	-	-	TRBV2
TGTGCCAGCAGCACCGACTACCCGCGGGAGCAGTTCTTC	CASSTDYPREQFF	TRBJ2-1	-	-	TRBV9
TGCGCCAGCAGCTTGGGGCTAGCTAGCACAGATACGCAGTATTTT	CASSLGLASTDTQYF	TRBJ2-3	-	few	TRBV5-1
TGCAGCGTTGAAGACCAACGCCGCACAGATACGCAGTATTTT	CSVEDQRRTDTQYF	TRBJ2-3	-	-	TRBV29-1
TGTGCCATCAGTAGCCGAGGGACAGGGAGCTCCTACGAGCAGTACTTC	CAISSRGTGSSYEQYF	TRBJ2-7	TRBD1	-	TRBV10-3
TGTGCCAGCAGCTCTGACAGGGGGAAGACTGGTCAGCCCCAGCATTTT	CASSSDRGKTGQPQHF	TRBJ1-5	TRBD1	-	TRBV7-9
TGTGCCAGCAGCCTCTTAGCGGGAGGATACAATGAGCAGTTCTTC	CASSLLAGGYNEQFF	TRBJ2-1	TRBD2	-	TRBV11-1
TGCGCCAGCAGCCAAGATTTATCCAGGCTCGCGAACACCGGGGAGCTGTTTTTT	CASSQDLSRLANTGELFF	TRBJ2-2	-	-	TRBV4-1
TGTGCCAGCAGCTTAGGGACAGGGGGCAATCAGCCCCAGCATTTT	CASSLGTGGNQPQHF	TRBJ1-5	TRBD1	few	TRBV7-8